This T cell receptor beta chain derives from a study of post-analysis software for immune sequencing data. As to this clonotype: What it binds is unknown.

In germline, CDR1 is ENHRY, CDR2 SYGVKD. V lost 9 bases and J lost 4; bases outside the gene matches: 14. The CDR3 has 15 amino acids. General study results and limits: Batch-mates among the samples co-clustered strongly by F measure. Five TRBV segments occurring more often in patients than controls included TRBV5-6, TRBV5-1 and TRBV20-1.

Built from TCR beta cDNA, the libraries had unique molecular identifiers in them. The T cell input of about 1 to 10 million gave roughly 0.5 million cDNA molecules. One entry per CDR3 protein results from TCRdb running MiXCR on the PCR reads. The top ten hold over 4% of the sample, which has hundreds of thousands of distinct CDR3 sequences, about 53% seen once. Sequenced: blood. The receptor comes from a girl aged 5-17 years with multiple sclerosis. The J gene is TRBJ2-5, the V gene TRBV10-3; 7 positions agree with TRBD1. The DNA for the CDR3 is TGTGCCATTACCGGAATGTGTGCAGGGGGAGAGACCCAGTACTTC. Translating gives CAITGMCAGGETQYF.